This T cell receptor beta chain was found in a study of graft-versus-host responses after intestinal transplantation. This CDR3 is 13 amino acids long. Germline V CDR1 and CDR2: MNHEY, SVGAGI. The V segment lost 4 bases and the J segment 4 bases; nucleotides outside the gene matches: 3. Responders (about 200,000, CFSE-labeled) met about 200,000 stimulators that were irradiated and violet-dye-labeled. Using immunoSEQ multiplex PCR, the repertoire was profiled, and TCRdb retains in-frame clones only, with some absent. The sample lists 20,000 to 25,000 clones; approximately 40% were seen once. This sequence was found in a human patient who was an organ donor for intestinal transplantation. The sequenced sample was alloreactive CD8+ T cells from a mixed lymphocyte reaction culture, obtained before transplantation. Documented subset: CFSE-low proliferating T cells sorted from roughly 6-day pre-transplant mixed lymphocyte reaction (GvH or HvG direction). The chain employs TRBV6-5 and TRBJ2-7, with 8 bases identical to TRBD1. This CDR3 is CASSSRDRYEQYF. CDR3 nucleotides: TGTGCCAGCAGTTCCCGGGACAGGTACGAGCAGTACTTC.